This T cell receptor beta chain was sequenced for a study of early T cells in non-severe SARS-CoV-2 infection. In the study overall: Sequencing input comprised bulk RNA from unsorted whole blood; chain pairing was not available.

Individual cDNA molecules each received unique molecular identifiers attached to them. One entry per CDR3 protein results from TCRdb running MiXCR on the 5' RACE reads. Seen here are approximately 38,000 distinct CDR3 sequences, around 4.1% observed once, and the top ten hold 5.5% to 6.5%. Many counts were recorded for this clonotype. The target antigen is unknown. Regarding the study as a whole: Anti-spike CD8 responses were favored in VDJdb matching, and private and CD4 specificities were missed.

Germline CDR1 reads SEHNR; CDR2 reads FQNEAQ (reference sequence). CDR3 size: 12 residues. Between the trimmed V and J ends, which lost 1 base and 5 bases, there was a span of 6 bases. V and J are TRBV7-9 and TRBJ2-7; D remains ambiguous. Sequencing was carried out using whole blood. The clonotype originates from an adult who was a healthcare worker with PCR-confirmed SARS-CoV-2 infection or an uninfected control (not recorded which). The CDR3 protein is CASSLGLDEQYF. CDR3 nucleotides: TGTGCCAGCAGCTTAGGTCTCGACGAGCAGTACTTC.